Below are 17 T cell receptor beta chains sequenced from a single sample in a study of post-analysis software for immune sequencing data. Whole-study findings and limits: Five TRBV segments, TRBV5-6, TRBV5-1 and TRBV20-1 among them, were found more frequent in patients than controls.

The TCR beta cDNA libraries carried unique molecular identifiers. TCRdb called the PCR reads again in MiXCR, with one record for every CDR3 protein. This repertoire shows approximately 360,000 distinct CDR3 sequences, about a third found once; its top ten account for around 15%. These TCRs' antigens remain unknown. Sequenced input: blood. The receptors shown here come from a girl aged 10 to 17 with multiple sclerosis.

DNA for the CDR3: TGTGCCATCAGTGACCCAGGGACTACGTACAATGAGCAGTTCTTC. This encodes CAISDPGTTYNEQFF. The chain has TRBV10-3 and TRBJ2-1; TRBD2 aligns across 7 bases. V was clipped by 3 bases and J by 4 bases; unmatched bases: 6. The germline gives CDR1 ENHRY, CDR2 SYGVKD. The CDR3 loop spans 15 amino acids.

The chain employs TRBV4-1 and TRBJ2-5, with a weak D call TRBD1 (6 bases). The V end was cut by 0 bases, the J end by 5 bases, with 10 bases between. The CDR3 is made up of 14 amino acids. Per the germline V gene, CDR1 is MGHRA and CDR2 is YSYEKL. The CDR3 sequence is CASSQDRGMETQYF. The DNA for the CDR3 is TGCGCCAGCAGCCAAGATAGGGGGATGGAGACCCAGTACTTC.

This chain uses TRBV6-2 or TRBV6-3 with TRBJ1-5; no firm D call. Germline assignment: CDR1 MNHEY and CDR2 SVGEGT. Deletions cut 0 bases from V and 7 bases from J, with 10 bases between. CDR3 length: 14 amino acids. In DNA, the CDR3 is TGTGCCAGCAGTTACTCGAGTGAGCGGCAGCCCCAGCATTTT. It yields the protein CASSYSSERQPQHF.

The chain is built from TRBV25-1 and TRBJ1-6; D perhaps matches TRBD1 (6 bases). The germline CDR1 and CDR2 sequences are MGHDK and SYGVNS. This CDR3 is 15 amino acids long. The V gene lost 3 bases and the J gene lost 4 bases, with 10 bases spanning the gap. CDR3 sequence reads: CASSEGAVYNSPLHF. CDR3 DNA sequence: TGTGCCAGCAGTGAGGGGGCGGTTTATAATTCACCCCTCCACTTT.

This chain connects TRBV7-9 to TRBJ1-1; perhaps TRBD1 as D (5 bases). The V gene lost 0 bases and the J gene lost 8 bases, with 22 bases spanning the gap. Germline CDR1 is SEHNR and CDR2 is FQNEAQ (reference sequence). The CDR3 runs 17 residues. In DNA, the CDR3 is TGTGCCAGCAGCTTAGCCCCGCGCGACAGTCGACCATTGGAAGCTTTCTTT. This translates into CASSLAPRDSRPLEAFF.

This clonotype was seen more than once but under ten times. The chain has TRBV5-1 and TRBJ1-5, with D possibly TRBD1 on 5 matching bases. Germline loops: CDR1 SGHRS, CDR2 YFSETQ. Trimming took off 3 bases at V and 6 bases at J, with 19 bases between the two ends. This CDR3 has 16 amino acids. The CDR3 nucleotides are TGCGCCAGCAGCTCAGCTCCCCGGGGACGAGGTCAGCCCCAGCATTTT. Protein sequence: CASSSAPRGRGQPQHF.

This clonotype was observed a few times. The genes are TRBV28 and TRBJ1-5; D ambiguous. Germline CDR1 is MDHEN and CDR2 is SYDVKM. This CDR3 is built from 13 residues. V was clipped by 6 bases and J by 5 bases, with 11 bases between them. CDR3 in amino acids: CASRLGRDQPQHF. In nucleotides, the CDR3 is TGTGCCAGCAGGCTCGGCCGAGATCAGCCCCAGCATTTT.

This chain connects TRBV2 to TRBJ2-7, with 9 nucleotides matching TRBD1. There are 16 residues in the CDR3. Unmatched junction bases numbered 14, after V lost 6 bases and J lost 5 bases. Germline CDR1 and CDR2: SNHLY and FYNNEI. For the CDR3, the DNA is TGTGCCAGCAGCCCTATCGGGGGACAGGGAATGCACGAGCAGTACTTC. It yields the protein CASSPIGGQGMHEQYF.

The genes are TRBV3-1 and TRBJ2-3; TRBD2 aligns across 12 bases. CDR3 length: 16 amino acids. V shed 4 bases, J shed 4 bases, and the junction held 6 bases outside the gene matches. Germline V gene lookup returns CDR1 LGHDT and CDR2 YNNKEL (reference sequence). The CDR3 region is CASSRTSGEMADTQYF. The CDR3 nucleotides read TGTGCCAGCAGCCGGACTAGCGGGGAGATGGCAGATACGCAGTATTTT.

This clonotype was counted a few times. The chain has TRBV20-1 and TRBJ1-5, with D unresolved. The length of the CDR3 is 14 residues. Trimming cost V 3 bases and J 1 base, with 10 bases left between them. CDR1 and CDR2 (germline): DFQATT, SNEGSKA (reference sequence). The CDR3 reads CSASRRNSNQPQHF. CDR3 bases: TGCAGTGCTAGTAGACGTAACAGCAATCAGCCCCAGCATTTT.

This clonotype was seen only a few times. The CDR3: CSATPGQGGDSYTF. CDR3 coding DNA: TGCAGTGCTACCCCGGGACAGGGAGGAGATAGCTACACCTTC. The rearrangement links TRBV20-1 to TRBJ1-2; TRBD1 matches 9 bases. Trimming took 4 bases from V and 9 from J; bases not matched to a gene: 12. This CDR3 region has 14 residues. CDR1 and CDR2 from the germline V gene are DFQATT and SNEGSKA (reference sequence).

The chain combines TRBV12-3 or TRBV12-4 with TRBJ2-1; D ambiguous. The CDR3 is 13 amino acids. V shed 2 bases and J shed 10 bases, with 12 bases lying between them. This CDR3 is CASSLQQDGEQFF. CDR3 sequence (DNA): TGTGCCAGCAGTTTACAGCAGGATGGCGAGCAGTTCTTC.

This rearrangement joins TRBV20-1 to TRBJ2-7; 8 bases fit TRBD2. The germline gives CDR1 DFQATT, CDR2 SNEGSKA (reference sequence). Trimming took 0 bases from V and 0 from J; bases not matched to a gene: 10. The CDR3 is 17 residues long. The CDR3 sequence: CSARDTARGASSYEQYF. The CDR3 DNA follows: TGCAGTGCTAGAGATACGGCGCGGGGGGCGTCCTCCTACGAGCAGTACTTC.

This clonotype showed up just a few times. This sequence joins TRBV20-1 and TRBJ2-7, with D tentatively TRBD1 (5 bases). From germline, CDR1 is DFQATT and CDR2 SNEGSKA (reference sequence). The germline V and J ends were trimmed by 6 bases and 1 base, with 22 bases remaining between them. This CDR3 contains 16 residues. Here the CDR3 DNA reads TGCAGTGCCGAGGAGTTGGGGCAGGGTGAATCCTACGAGCAGTACTTC. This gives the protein CSAEELGQGESYEQYF.

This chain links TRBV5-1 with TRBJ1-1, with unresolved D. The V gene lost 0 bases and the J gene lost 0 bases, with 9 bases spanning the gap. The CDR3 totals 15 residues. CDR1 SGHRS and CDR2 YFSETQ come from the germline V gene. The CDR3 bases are TGCGCCAGCAGCTTGGACGGACTACTGAACACTGAAGCTTTCTTT. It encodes CASSLDGLLNTEAFF.

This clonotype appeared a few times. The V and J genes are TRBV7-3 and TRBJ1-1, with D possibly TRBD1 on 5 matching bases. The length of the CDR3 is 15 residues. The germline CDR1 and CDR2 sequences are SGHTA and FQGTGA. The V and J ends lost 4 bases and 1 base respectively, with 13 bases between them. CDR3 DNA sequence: TGTGCCAGCAGCTCCTCAGGGAGCGGGAACACTGAAGCTTTCTTT. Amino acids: CASSSSGSGNTEAFF.

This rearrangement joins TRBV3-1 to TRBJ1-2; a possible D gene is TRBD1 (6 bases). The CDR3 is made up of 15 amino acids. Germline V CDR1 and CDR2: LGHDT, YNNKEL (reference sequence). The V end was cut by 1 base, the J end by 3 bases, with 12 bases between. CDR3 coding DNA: TGTGCCAGCAGCCAAGGTCAGGGGTTCGACTATGGCTACACCTTC. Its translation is CASSQGQGFDYGYTF. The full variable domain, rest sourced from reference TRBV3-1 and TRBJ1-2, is DTAVSQTPKYLVTQMGNDKSIKCEQNLGHDTMYWYKQDSKKFLKIMFSYNNKELIINETVPNRFSPKSPDKAHLNLHINSLELGDSAVYFCASSQGQGFDYGYTFGSGTRLTVV.